This TCR beta chain was obtained from a study of T cells in localized non-small cell lung cancer. Points from the study as a whole: Longer overall survival accompanied higher blood T cell density.

Losses at the gene ends were 7 bases for V and 0 bases for J; bases not matched to a gene: 9. Germline V gene sequence: CDR1 SGHNT, CDR2 YENEEA. This CDR3 contains 18 residues. This clone was observed a handful of times. The antigen is undetermined. Profiled with immunoSEQ multiplex PCR; TCRdb holds only in-frame clones, not every one. Of over a thousand clones listed, 15% to 20% are singletons. The V call is TRBV11-3, the J call TRBJ2-7, with 16 bases identical to TRBD2. This sample comprised lung tumor tissue, obtained before any cancer treatment. The sequence was obtained from a woman aged 40 to 75 with stage I lung adenocarcinoma. The CDR3 nucleotides are TGTGCCAGCACCCTCTCCGGGACTAGCGGGAGGGCCTCCTACGAGCAGTACTTC. Translated: CASTLSGTSGRASYEQYF.